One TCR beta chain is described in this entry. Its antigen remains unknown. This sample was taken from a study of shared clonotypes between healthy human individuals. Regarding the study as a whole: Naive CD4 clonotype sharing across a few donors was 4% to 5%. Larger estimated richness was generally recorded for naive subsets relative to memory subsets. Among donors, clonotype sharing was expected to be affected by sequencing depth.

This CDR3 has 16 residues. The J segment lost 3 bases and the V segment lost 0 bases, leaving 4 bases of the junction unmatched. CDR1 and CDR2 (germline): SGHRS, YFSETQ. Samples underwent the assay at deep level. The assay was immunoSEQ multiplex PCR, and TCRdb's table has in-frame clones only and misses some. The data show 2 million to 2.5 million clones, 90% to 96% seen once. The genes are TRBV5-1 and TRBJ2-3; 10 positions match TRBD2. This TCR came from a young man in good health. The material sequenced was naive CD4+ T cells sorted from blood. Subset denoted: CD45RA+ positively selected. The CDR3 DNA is TGCGCCAGCAGCTTGGCGGTAGCGGGAGGTACAGATACGCAGTATTTT. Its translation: CASSLAVAGGTDTQYF. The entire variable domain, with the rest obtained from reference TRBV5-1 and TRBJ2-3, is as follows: KAGVTQTPRYLIKTRGQQVTLSCSPISGHRSVSWYQQTPGQGLQFLFEYFSETQRNKGNFPGRFSGRQFSNSRSEMNVSTLELGDSALYLCASSLAVAGGTDTQYFGPGTRLTVL.